This T cell receptor (beta chain) was profiled in a study of T cells in pancreatic ductal adenocarcinoma. Generated by immunoSEQ multiplex PCR, the TCRdb table keeps only in-frame clones and is missing some. Among over 100,000 clones listed, 90% to 95% were seen once. Selected pancreatic ductal adenocarcinoma patients had undergone surgery without neoadjuvant therapy. After removal of 2 bases from V and 5 bases from J, the junction contained 7 bases not matched to a gene. CDR1 is KGHSH, CDR2 LQKENI, per germline. The CDR3 extends over 15 amino acids. This sequence was found in a human donor with pancreatic ductal adenocarcinoma. This chain connects TRBV18 to TRBJ2-5; 8 bases fit TRBD2. Sequencing was done on a sample of PBMCs. The CDR3 region has the DNA TGTGCCAGCTCACCAAACGCGGGGGGACGGGAGACCCAGTACTTC. Encoded protein: CASSPNAGGRETQYF.